These T cell receptor beta chains were read from a single sample in a study of T cells in Graves' hyperthyroidism and ophthalmopathy. TCRdb re-analysed the multiplex PCR reads in MiXCR, keeping a single row per CDR3 protein. The sample comprises 300,000 to 450,000 distinct CDR3 sequences, about 13% of which are singletons, and 9% to 9.5% rests with the top ten. Sequencing used blood. The receptors come from a woman aged 18-29 years with Graves' hyperthyroidism. CDR3s include the opening cysteine and the closing phenylalanine or tryptophan. The D gene is left open where the match is weak. Expanded clones get a size class; other rows say once, few or many, or leave the size out.

clone size | J gene | D gene | V gene | CDR3 protein | CDR3 DNA
many | TRBJ2-1 | NA | TRBV28 | CASSFLFPLGHNEQFF | TGTGCCAGCAGTTTTCTCTTCCCGTTGGGCCACAATGAGCAGTTCTTC
NA | TRBJ1-2 | NA | TRBV29-1 | CSVSEGGIYGYTF | TGCAGCGTTAGTGAAGGGGGAATCTATGGCTACACCTTC
many | TRBJ2-1 | TRBD2 | TRBV28 | CASSLPPWGSGSSYNEQFF | TGTGCCAGCAGTTTACCCCCCTGGGGTAGCGGGAGCTCCTACAATGAGCAGTTCTTC
many | TRBJ2-1 | TRBD1 | TRBV5-1 | CASSEGQGNEQFF | TGCGCCAGCAGCGAGGGACAGGGCAATGAGCAGTTCTTC
many | TRBJ2-4 | NA | TRBV27 | CASIGRVLAKNIQYF | TGTGCCAGCATAGGGCGGGTCCTAGCCAAAAACATTCAGTACTTC
NA | TRBJ2-1 | TRBD2 | TRBV20-1 | CGAPKAPLAGRDEQFF | TGCGGTGCGCCGAAGGCCCCCCTAGCGGGGCGGGATGAGCAGTTCTTC
many | TRBJ2-5 | TRBD1 | TRBV27 | CASSFRQGAGETQYF | TGTGCCAGCAGTTTTAGACAGGGGGCTGGAGAGACCCAGTACTTC
many | TRBJ2-7 | TRBD1 | TRBV28 | CASSSLGTGVYEQYF | TGTGCCAGCAGTTCCCTAGGGACAGGGGTTTACGAGCAGTACTTC
many | TRBJ2-5 | NA | TRBV6-1 | CASSLQVGETQYF | TGTGCCAGCAGCCTCCAAGTTGGGGAGACCCAGTACTTC
NA | TRBJ1-4 | TRBD1 | TRBV7-9 | CASSLVGTGFEKLFF | TGTGCCAGCAGCTTAGTTGGGACAGGGTTTGAAAAACTGTTTTTT
many | TRBJ1-5 | NA | TRBV28 | CASRPSFSNQPQHF | TGTGCCAGCAGACCCTCTTTTAGCAATCAGCCCCAGCATTTT
many | TRBJ2-7 | NA | TRBV12-3/TRBV12-4 | CASIPEGSYEQYF | TGTGCCAGCATCCCGGAAGGGTCCTACGAGCAGTACTTC
many | TRBJ2-1 | NA | TRBV29-1 | CSVVAYNEQFF | TGCAGCGTGGTGGCCTACAATGAGCAGTTCTTC
few | TRBJ1-2 | NA | TRBV7-3 | CASRRDVNYGYTF | TGTGCCAGCAGGCGGGACGTTAACTATGGCTACACCTTC
many | TRBJ1-5 | NA | TRBV20-1 | CSARDGGVSDSGPNQPQHF | TGCAGTGCTAGAGATGGCGGGGTTTCGGACAGTGGGCCCAATCAGCCCCAGCATTTT
many | TRBJ2-1 | NA | TRBV29-1 | CSVLGRGSYNEQFF | TGCAGCGTTCTAGGTCGCGGCTCCTACAATGAGCAGTTCTTC
many | TRBJ2-1 | NA | TRBV24-1 | CATSSRGASYNEQFF | TGTGCCACCAGTTCCCGCGGAGCGTCCTACAATGAGCAGTTCTTC
many | TRBJ1-4 | NA | TRBV13 | CASSLGGGPNEKLFF | TGTGCCAGCAGCTTAGGCGGAGGGCCTAATGAAAAACTGTTTTTT
many | TRBJ2-1 | TRBD2 | TRBV9 | CASSGDYPSSYNEQFF | TGTGCCAGCAGCGGGGACTACCCGAGCTCCTACAATGAGCAGTTCTTC
many | TRBJ2-1 | NA | TRBV20-1 | CSARANPDSNEQFF | TGCAGTGCTAGAGCTAACCCAGACAGTAATGAGCAGTTCTTC
many | TRBJ2-3 | NA | TRBV6-1 | CASSAGDTDTQYF | TGTGCCAGCAGTGCGGGGGACACAGATACGCAGTATTTT
NA | TRBJ1-6 | NA | TRBV5-5 | CASSPGVLGRGSSPLHF | TGTGCCAGCAGCCCGGGAGTGTTGGGCAGGGGTAGTTCACCCCTCCACTTT
NA | TRBJ2-5 | NA | TRBV4-1 | CASSLVLGAPLQETQYF | TGCGCCAGCAGCCTGGTTCTGGGGGCCCCCCTCCAAGAGACCCAGTACTTC
NA | TRBJ1-4 | TRBD1 | TRBV6-1 | CASSEVLGGGLTNEKLFF | TGTGCCAGCAGTGAAGTTTTAGGGGGCGGACTTACTAATGAAAAACTGTTTTTT
NA | TRBJ2-7 | NA | TRBV24-1 | CATSEAQEGRHEQYF | TGTGCCACCAGTGAGGCACAAGAGGGCCGCCACGAGCAGTACTTC
many | TRBJ2-4 | TRBD1 | TRBV6-2/TRBV6-3 | CASSWDRGLSIQYF | TGTGCCAGCAGTTGGGACAGGGGGCTCAGCATTCAGTACTTC
few | TRBJ1-4 | NA | TRBV6-2/TRBV6-3 | CASSLEPPAYNEKLFF | TGTGCCAGCAGTTTGGAACCTCCCGCCTATAATGAAAAACTGTTTTTT
few | TRBJ2-3 | TRBD2 | TRBV10-3 | CAISNPRLAGVTQYF | TGTGCCATCAGCAACCCCCGGCTAGCGGGGGTTACGCAGTATTTT
many | TRBJ1-2 | NA | TRBV7-3 | CASSPSGGDGYTF | TGTGCCAGCAGCCCCAGCGGAGGGGATGGCTACACCTTC
NA | TRBJ2-7 | NA | TRBV29-1 | CSVVDDRRDEQYF | TGCAGCGTTGTAGATGACAGACGGGACGAGCAGTACTTC
NA | TRBJ1-2 | NA | TRBV19 | CASSIQGGYTF | TGTGCCAGTAGTATACAGGGTGGCTACACCTTC
many | TRBJ1-5 | TRBD1 | TRBV28 | CASIRRQGGYQPQHF | TGTGCCAGCATTAGAAGACAGGGGGGGTATCAGCCCCAGCATTTT
many | TRBJ1-1 | NA | TRBV10-3 | CAISAGPGEEAFF | TGTGCCATCAGTGCGGGACCGGGTGAAGAAGCTTTCTTT
NA | TRBJ2-5 | NA | TRBV5-1 | CASSLTGMRLEETQYF | TGCGCCAGCAGCTTGACAGGGATGCGGTTAGAAGAGACCCAGTACTTC
many | TRBJ2-7 | NA | TRBV12-3/TRBV12-4 | CATGRGYEQYF | TGTGCCACCGGCAGGGGATACGAGCAGTACTTC
many | TRBJ2-1 | TRBD1 | TRBV11-1 | CASSLDTGGFNEQFF | TGTGCCAGCAGCTTAGACACAGGGGGGTTCAATGAGCAGTTCTTC
many | TRBJ2-5 | NA | TRBV2 | CASSYGLSQETQYF | TGTGCCAGCAGTTATGGACTATCCCAAGAGACCCAGTACTTC
few | TRBJ2-5 | TRBD2 | TRBV11-3 | CASSRAGGQETQYF | TGTGCCAGCAGTCGGGCGGGAGGACAAGAGACCCAGTACTTC
many | TRBJ2-1 | TRBD2 | TRBV7-8 | CASSPGGTRNNNEQFF | TGTGCCAGCAGCCCGGGTGGGACTAGAAACAACAATGAGCAGTTCTTC
many | TRBJ1-2 | NA | TRBV7-6 | CASSADHTAVLNYGYTF | TGTGCCAGCAGCGCCGACCATACTGCCGTCCTTAACTATGGCTACACCTTC
NA | TRBJ2-2 | NA | TRBV6-1 | CASLGGQLFF | TGTGCCAGCCTGGGGGGGCAACTGTTTTTT
few | TRBJ2-1 | NA | TRBV3-1 | CASSPHTEGGEQFF | TGTGCCAGCAGCCCTCATACAGAGGGGGGTGAGCAGTTCTTC
NA | TRBJ2-4 | NA | TRBV5-6 | CASSFSGVRDIQYF | TGTGCCAGCAGCTTCTCAGGGGTAAGGGACATTCAGTACTTC
many | TRBJ1-2 | NA | TRBV7-9 | CASSQYPDRRFGYTF | TGTGCCAGCAGCCAATATCCCGACAGGCGGTTTGGCTACACCTTC
NA | TRBJ1-4 | NA | TRBV6-1 | CASRRGPFGEKLFF | TGTGCCAGCAGGAGGGGACCCTTCGGTGAAAAACTGTTTTTT
NA | TRBJ2-7 | TRBD2 | TRBV9 | CASSVEASGSPYEQYF | TGTGCCAGCAGCGTAGAGGCTAGCGGGTCTCCCTACGAGCAGTACTTC
many | TRBJ2-7 | NA | TRBV5-5 | CASSPGTLYEQYF | TGTGCCAGCAGCCCCGGGACCCTCTACGAGCAGTACTTC
NA | TRBJ1-4 | TRBD1 | TRBV20-1 | CSARLLRDREGKLFF | TGCAGTGCTAGACTACTCCGGGACAGGGAGGGTAAACTGTTTTTT
NA | TRBJ2-7 | NA | TRBV28 | CASSPTGRIYEQYF | TGTGCCAGCAGTCCTACCGGGAGAATCTACGAGCAGTACTTC
few | TRBJ2-2 | NA | TRBV5-1 | CASSLGPLSYTGELFF | TGCGCCAGCAGCTTGGGACCGCTGTCATACACCGGGGAGCTGTTTTTT
NA | TRBJ2-7 | TRBD2 | TRBV5-1 | CASSLASGSIYEQYF | TGCGCCAGCAGCTTGGCTAGCGGGAGTATCTACGAGCAGTACTTC
NA | TRBJ1-4 | NA | TRBV7-2 | CASRAMVGEKLFF | TGTGCCAGCAGGGCGATGGTTGGGGAAAAACTGTTTTTT
many | TRBJ2-7 | NA | TRBV6-2/TRBV6-3 | CASSYVLGEQYF | TGTGCCAGCAGTTACGTCCTGGGGGAGCAGTACTTC
once | TRBJ1-1 | NA | TRBV9 | CASSERGQLNTEAFF | TGTGCCAGCAGCGAAAGAGGACAATTGAACACTGAAGCTTTCTTT
many | TRBJ2-7 | NA | TRBV10-3 | CAIDGGGVGYEQYF | TGTGCCATCGACGGCGGTGGGGTAGGCTACGAGCAGTACTTC